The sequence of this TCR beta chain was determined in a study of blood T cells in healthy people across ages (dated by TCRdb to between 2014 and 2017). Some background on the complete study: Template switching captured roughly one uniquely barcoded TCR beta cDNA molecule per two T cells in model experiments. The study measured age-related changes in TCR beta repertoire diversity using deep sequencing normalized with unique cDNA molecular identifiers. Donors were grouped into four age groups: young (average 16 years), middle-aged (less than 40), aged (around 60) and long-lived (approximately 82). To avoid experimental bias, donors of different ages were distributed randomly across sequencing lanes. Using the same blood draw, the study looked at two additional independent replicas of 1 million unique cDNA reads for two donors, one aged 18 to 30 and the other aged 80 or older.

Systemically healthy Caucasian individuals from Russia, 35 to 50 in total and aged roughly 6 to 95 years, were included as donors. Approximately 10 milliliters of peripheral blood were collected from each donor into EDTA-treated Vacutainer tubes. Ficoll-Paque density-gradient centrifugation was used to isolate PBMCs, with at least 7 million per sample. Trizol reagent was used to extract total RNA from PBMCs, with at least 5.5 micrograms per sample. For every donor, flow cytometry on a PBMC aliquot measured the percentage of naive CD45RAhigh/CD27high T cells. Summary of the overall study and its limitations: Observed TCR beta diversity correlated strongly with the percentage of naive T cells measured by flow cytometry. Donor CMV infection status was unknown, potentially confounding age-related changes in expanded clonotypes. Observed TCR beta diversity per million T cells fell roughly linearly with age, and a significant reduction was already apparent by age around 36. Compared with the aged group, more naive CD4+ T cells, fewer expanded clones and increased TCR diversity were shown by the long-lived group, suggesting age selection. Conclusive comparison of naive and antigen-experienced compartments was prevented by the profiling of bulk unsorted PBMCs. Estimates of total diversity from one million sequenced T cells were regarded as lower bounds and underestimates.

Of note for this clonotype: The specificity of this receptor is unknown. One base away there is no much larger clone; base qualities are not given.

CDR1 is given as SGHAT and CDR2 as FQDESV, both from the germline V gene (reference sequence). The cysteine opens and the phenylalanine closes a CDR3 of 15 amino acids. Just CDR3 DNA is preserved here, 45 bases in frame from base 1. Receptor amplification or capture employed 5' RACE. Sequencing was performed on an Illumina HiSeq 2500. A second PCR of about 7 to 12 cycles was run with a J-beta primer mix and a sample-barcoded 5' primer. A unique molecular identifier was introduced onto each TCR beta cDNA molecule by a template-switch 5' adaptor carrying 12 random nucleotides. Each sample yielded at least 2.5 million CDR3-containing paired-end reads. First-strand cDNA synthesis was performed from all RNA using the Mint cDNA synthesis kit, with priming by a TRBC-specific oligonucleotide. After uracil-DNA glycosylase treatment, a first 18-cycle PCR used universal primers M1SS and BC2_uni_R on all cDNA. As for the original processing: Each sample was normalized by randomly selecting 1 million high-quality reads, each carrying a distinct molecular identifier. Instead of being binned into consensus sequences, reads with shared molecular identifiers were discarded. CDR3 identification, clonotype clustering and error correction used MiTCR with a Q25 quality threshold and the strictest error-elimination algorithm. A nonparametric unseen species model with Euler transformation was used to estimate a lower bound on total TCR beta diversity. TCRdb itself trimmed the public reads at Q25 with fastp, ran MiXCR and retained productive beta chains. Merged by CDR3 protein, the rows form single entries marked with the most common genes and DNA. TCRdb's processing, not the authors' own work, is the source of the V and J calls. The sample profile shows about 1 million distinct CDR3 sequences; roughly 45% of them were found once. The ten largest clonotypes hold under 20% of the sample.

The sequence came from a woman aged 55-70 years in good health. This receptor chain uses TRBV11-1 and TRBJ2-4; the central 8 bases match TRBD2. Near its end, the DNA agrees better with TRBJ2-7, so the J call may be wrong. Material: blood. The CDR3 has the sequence CASSLGLAGEYEQYF. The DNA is TGTGCCAGCAGCTTGGGGCTAGCGGGCGAATACGAGCAGTACTTC.